The following is a T cell receptor (beta chain) sequence with its context. Its matching antigen is unknown. This sample is part of a study of graft-versus-host responses after intestinal transplantation. Background on the study: Multivisceral, liver-intestinal, or isolated intestinal grafts were transplanted into recipients. Every one of the recipients received anti-thymocyte globulin induction and afterwards took tacrolimus and steroids for roughly 3 years.

Only in-frame clones appear in the TCRdb table, and some are missing; sequencing was by immunoSEQ multiplex PCR. The sample shows some 45,000 clones, roughly 90% of them seen only once. Study results and caveats: Some GvH clones appeared in ileal mucosa or blood before recipient bone marrow. Circulating GvH clones peaking coincided with falling HvG clones soon after transplant.

The germline CDR1 and CDR2 sequences are SGHDT and YYEEEE. The length of the CDR3 is 18 residues. With V trimmed by 4 bases and J by 1 base, 9 bases remained unmatched. Sequenced here: PBMCs, sampled 524 days after transplant. The genes are TRBV5-6 and TRBJ2-1; TRBD2 matches 12 bases. This TCR was sampled from a human patient who received an intestinal transplant, so some T cells may come from the graft donor. The CDR3 bases are TGTGCCAGCAGCCCCGGGACTAGCGGGCCCTTTTCCTACAATGAGCAGTTCTTC. This gives the protein CASSPGTSGPFSYNEQFF.